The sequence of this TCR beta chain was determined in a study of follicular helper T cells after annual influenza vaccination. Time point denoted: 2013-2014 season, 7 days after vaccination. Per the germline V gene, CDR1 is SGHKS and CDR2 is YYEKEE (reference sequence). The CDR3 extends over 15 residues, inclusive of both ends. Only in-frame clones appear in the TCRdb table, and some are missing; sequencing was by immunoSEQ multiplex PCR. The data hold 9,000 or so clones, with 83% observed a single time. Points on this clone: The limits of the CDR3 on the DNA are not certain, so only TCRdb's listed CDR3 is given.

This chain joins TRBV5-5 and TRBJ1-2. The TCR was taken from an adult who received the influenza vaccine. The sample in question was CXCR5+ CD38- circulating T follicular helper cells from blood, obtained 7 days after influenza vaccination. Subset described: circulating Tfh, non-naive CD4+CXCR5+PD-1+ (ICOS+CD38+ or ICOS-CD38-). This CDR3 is CASSLDFGEGYGYTF.